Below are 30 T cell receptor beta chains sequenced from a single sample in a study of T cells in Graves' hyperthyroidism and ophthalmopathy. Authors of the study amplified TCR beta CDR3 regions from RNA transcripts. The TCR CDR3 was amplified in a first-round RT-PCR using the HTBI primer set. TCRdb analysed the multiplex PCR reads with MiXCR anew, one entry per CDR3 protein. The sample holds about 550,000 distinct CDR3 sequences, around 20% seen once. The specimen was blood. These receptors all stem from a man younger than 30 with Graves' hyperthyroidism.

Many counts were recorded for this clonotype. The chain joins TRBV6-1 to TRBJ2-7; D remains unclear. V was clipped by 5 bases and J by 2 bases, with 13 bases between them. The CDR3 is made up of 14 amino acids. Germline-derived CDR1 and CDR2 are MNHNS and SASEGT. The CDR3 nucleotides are TGTGCCAGCAGTCAGGCGACGGGCCCCTACGAGCAGTACTTC. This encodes CASSQATGPYEQYF.

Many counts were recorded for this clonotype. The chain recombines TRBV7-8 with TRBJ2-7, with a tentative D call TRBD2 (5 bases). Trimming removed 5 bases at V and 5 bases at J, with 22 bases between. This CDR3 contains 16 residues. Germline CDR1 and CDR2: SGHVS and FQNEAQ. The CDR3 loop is CASSPGWRTEMDEQYF. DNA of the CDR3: TGTGCCAGCAGCCCCGGCTGGAGGACGGAGATGGACGAGCAGTACTTC.

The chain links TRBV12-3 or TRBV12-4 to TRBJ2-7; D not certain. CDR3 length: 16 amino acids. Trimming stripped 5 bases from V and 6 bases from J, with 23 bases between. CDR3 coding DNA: TGTGCCAGCAGTCGAAACAAGGGCAGTGCAAACGGCGAGCAGTACTTC. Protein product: CASSRNKGSANGEQYF.

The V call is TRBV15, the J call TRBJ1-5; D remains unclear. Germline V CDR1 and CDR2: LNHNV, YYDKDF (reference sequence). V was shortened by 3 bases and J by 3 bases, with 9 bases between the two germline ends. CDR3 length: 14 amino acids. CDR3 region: CATSRGQANQPQHF. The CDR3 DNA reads TGTGCCACCAGCAGGGGCCAAGCCAATCAGCCCCAGCATTTT.

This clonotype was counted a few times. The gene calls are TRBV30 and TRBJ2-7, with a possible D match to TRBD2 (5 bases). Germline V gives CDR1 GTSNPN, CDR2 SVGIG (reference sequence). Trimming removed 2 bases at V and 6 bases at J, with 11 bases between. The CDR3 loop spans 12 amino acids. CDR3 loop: CAWSPGSREQYF. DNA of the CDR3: TGTGCCTGGAGTCCGGGGAGTCGCGAGCAGTACTTC.

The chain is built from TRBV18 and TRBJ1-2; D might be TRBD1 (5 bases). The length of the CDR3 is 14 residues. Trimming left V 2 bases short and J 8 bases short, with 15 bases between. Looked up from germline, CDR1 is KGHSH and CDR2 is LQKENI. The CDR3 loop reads CASSPKTEAAGYTF. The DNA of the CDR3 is TGTGCCAGCTCACCAAAGACAGAGGCCGCAGGCTACACCTTC.

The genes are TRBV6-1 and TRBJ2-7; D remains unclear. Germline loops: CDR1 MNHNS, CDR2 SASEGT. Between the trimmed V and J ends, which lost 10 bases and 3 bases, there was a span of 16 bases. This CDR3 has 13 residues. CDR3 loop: CATAGSVDYEQYF. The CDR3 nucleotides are TGTGCCACCGCCGGTTCGGTGGACTACGAGCAGTACTTC.

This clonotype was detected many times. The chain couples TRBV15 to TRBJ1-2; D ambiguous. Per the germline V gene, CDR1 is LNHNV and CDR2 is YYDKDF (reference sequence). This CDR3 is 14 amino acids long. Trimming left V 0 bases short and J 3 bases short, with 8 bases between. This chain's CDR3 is CATSRDKTDYGYTF. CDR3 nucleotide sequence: TGTGCCACCAGCAGAGATAAAACAGACTATGGCTACACCTTC.

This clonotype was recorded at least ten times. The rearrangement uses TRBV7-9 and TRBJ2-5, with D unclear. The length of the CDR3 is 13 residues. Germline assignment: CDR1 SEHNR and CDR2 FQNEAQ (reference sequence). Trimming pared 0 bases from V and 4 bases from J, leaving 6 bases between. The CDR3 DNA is TGTGCCAGCAGCTTAGCGAATACAGAGACCCAGTACTTC. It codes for CASSLANTETQYF.

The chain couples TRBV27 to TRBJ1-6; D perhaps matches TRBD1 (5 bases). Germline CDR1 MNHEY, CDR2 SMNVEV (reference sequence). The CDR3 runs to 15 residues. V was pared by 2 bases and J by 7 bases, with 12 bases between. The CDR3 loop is CASSLARVGNSPLHF. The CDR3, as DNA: TGTGCCAGCAGTTTAGCCAGGGTAGGGAATTCACCCCTCCACTTT.

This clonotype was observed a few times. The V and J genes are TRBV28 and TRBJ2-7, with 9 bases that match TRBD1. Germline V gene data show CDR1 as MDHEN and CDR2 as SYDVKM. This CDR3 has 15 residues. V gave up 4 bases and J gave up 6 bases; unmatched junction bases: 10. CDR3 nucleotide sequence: TGTGCCAGCAGTTCCTCGGACAGGGGAGGGGTCGAGCAGTACTTC. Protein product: CASSSSDRGGVEQYF.

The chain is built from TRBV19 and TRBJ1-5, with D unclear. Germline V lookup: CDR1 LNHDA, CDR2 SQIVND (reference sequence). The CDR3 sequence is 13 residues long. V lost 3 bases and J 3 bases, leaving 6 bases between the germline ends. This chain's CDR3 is CASSIASNQPQHF. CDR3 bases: TGTGCCAGTAGTATCGCTTCCAATCAGCCCCAGCATTTT. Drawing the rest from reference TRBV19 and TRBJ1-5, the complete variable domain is DGGITQSPKYLFRKEGQNVTLSCEQNLNHDAMYWYRQDPGQGLRLIYYSQIVNDFQKGDIAEGYSVSREKKESFPLTVTSAQKNPTAFYLCASSIASNQPQHFGDGTRLSIL.

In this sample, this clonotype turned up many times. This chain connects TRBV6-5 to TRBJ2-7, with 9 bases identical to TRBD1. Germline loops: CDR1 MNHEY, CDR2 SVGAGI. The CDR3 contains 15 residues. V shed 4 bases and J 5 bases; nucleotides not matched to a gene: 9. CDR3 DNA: TGTGCCAGCAGTTCTACCGGGACAGGGATCGACGAGCAGTACTTC. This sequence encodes CASSSTGTGIDEQYF.

The CDR3: CASSYAGLEQYF. The CDR3 DNA follows: TGTGCCAGCAGTTATGCAGGGCTCGAGCAGTACTTC. The chain has TRBV6-5 and TRBJ2-7; TRBD1 might be the D (5 bases). Germline values: CDR1 MNHEY, CDR2 SVGAGI. Trimming removed 3 bases at V and 6 bases at J, with 9 bases between. This CDR3 comprises 12 residues.

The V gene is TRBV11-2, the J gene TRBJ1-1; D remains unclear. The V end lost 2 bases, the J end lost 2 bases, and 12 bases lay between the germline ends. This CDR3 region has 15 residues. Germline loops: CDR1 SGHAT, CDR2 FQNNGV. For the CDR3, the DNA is TGTGCCAGCAGCTTAATTTCGGGTTTTAACACTGAAGCTTTCTTT. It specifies CASSLISGFNTEAFF.

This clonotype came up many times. CDR3 nucleotides: TGTGCCAGCAGTCCCCCTTGGGGCACAGAAATTAGCAATCAGCCCCAGCATTTT. Encoded protein: CASSPPWGTEISNQPQHF. V usage is TRBV12-3 or TRBV12-4 and J usage is TRBJ1-5; D might be TRBD1 (5 bases). This CDR3 comprises 18 residues. The V gene lost 5 bases and the J gene lost 0 bases, with 20 bases spanning the gap.

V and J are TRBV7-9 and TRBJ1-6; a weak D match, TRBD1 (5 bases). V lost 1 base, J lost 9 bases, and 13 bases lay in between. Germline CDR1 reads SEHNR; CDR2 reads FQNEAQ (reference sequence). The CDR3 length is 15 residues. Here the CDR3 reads CASSLVGTGTSPLHF. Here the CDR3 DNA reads TGTGCCAGCAGCTTAGTTGGGACTGGGACTTCACCCCTCCACTTT.

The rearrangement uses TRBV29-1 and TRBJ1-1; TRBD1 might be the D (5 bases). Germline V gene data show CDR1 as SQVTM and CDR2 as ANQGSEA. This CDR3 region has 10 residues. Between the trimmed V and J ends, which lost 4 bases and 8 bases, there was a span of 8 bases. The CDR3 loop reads CSVGDLEAFF. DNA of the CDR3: TGCAGCGTTGGGGACTTGGAAGCTTTCTTT. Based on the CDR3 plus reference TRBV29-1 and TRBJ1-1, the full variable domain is SAVISQKPSRDICQRGTSLTIQCQVDSQVTMMFWYRQQPGQSLTLIATANQGSEATYESGFVIDKFPISRPNLTFSTLTVSNMSPEDSSIYLCSVGDLEAFFGQGTRLTVV.

The CDR3 reads CAIEGPPSYEQYF. Written as DNA, the CDR3 is TGTGCCATCGAAGGACCCCCCTCCTACGAGCAGTACTTC. This chain joins TRBV24-1 and TRBJ2-7; D call uncertain. CDR3 length equals 13 residues. V lost 11 bases and J lost 0, with 13 bases in between. Germline V gene data show CDR1 as KGHDR and CDR2 as SFDVKD.

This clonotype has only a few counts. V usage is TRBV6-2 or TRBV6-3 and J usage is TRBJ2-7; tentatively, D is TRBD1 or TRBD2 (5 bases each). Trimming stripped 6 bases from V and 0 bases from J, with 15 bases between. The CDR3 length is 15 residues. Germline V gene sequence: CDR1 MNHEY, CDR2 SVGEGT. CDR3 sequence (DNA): TGTGCCAGCAGCTCCGACCGGGACGCCTCCTACGAGCAGTACTTC. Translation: CASSSDRDASYEQYF.

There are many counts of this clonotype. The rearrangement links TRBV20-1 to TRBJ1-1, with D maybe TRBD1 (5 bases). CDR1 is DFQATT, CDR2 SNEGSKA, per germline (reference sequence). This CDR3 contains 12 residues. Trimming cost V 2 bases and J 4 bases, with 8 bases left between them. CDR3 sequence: CSARQGSTEAFF. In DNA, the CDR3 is TGCAGTGCTAGACAGGGAAGCACTGAAGCTTTCTTT.

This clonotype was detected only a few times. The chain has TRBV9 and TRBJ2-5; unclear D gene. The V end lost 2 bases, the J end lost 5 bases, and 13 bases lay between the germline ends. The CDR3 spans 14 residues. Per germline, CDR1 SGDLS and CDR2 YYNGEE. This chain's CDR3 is CASSVDSQWETQYF. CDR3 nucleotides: TGTGCCAGCAGCGTTGATTCACAATGGGAGACCCAGTACTTC.

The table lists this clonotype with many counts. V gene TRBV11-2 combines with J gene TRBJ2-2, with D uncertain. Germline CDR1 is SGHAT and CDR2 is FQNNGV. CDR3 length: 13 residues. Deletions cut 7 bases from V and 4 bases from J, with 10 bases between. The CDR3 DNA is TGTGCCAGCACCTGGAAGGGCACCGGGGAGCTGTTTTTT. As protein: CASTWKGTGELFF. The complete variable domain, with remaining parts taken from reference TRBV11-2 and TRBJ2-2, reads EAGVAQSPRYKIIEKRQSVAFWCNPISGHATLYWYQQILGQGPKLLIQFQNNGVVDDSQLPKDRFSAERLKGVDSTLKIQPAKLEDSAVYLCASTWKGTGELFFGEGSRLTVL.

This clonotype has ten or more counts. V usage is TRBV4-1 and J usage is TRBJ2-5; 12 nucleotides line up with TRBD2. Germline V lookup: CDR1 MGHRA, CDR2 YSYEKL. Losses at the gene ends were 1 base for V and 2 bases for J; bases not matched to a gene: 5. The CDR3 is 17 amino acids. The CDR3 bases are TGCGCCAGCAGCCAAGGACTAGCGGGGGTGCAACAAGAGACCCAGTACTTC. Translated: CASSQGLAGVQQETQYF.

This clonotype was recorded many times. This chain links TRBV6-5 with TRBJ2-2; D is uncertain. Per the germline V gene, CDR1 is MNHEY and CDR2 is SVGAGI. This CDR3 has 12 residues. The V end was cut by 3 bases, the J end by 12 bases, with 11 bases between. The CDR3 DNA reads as TGTGCCAGCAGTTATGACCACCCCAAGCTGTTTTTT. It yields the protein CASSYDHPKLFF.

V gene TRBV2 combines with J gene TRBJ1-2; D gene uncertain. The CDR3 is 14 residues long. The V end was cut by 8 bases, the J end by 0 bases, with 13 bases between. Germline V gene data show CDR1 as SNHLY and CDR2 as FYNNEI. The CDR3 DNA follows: TGTGCCAGCGTGAGTCAGCCCACTAACTATGGCTACACCTTC. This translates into CASVSQPTNYGYTF.

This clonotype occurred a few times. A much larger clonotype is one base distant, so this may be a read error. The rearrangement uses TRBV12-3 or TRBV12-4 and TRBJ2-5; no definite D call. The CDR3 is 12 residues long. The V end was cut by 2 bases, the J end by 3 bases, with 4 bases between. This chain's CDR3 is CASSLWEETQYF. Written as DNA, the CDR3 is TGTGCCAGCAGTTTATGGGAAGAGACCCAGTACTTC.

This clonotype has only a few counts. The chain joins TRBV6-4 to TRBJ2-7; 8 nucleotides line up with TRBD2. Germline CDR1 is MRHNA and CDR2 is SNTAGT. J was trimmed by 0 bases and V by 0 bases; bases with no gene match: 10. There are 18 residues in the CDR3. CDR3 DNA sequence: TGTGCCAGCAGTGACTCCATCTTAGCGGGGTCGAGCTCCTACGAGCAGTACTTC. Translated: CASSDSILAGSSSYEQYF.

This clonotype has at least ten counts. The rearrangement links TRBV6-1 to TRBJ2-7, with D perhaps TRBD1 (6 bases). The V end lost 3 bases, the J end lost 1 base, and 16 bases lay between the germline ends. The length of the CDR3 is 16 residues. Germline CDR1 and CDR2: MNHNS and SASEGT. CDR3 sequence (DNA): TGTGCCAGCAGTGAGTTTCGGACAGCTCTGTCCTACGAGCAGTACTTC. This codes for CASSEFRTALSYEQYF.

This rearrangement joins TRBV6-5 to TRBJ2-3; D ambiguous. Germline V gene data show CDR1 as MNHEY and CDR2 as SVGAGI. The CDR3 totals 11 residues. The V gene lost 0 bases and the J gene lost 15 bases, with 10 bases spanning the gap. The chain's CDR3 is CASSYSGVGYF. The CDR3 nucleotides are TGTGCCAGCAGTTACTCTGGGGTAGGATATTTT.